One sample yielded the 24 T cell receptor beta chains listed below, sequenced in a study of blood T cell repertoires in COVID-19. Here immunoSEQ multiplex PCR was the method, and the copy in TCRdb shows in-frame clones only, minus some. Of 450,000 to 500,000 clones in the sample, roughly 88% are singletons; the top ten hold roughly 3.1%. The sequenced sample consisted of peripheral blood. All receptors derive from a human donor in a cohort sampled during active COVID-19.

The rearrangement uses TRBV7-9 and TRBJ2-7; TRBD1 matches 7 bases. CDR1 and CDR2 from the germline V gene are SEHNR and FQNEAQ (reference sequence). The V segment lost 5 bases and the J segment 1 base; nucleotides outside the gene matches: 8. This CDR3 comprises 15 residues. CDR3 nucleotides: TGTGCCAGCAGCCGGGGACAGCCAGCTTCCTACGAGCAGTACTTC. Translating gives CASSRGQPASYEQYF. The full variable domain, its missing parts supplied by reference TRBV7-9 and TRBJ2-7, is DTGVSQNPRHKITKRGQNVTFRCDPISEHNRLYWYRQTLGQGPEFLTYFQNEAQLEKSRLLSDRFSAERPKGSFSTLEIQRTEQGDSAMYLCASSRGQPASYEQYFGPGTRLTVT.

Of note for this clone: Other DNA sequences in the same sample also yield this CDR3. The rearrangement links TRBV5-4 to TRBJ2-3, with a weak D call TRBD2 (6 bases). CDR1 SGHNT and CDR2 YYREEE come from the germline V gene (reference sequence). Trimming pared 0 bases from V and 3 bases from J, leaving 8 bases between. The CDR3 has 14 amino acids. Here the CDR3 DNA reads TGTGCCAGCAGCTTGGCGGGAGCGACAGATACGCAGTATTTT. Translated, it gives CASSLAGATDTQYF. The whole variable domain, filled in from reference TRBV5-4 and TRBJ2-3, reads ETGVTQSPTHLIKTRGQQVTLRCSSQSGHNTVSWYQQALGQGPQFIFQYYREEENGRGNFPPRFSGLQFPNYSSELNVNALELDDSALYLCASSLAGATDTQYFGPGTRLTVL.

The chain employs TRBV27 and TRBJ1-1, with a possible D match to TRBD1 (6 bases). Trimming shortened V by 7 bases and J by 4 bases, and 10 bases separated the two germline ends. Germline CDR1 reads MNHEY; CDR2 reads SMNVEV (reference sequence). The CDR3 is made up of 12 amino acids. CDR3 sequence (DNA): TGTGCCAGCAAGGACAGAACCACTGAAGCTTTCTTT. It translates to CASKDRTTEAFF.

V gene TRBV6-2 or TRBV6-3 combines with J gene TRBJ2-3; possibly TRBD1 for D (5 bases). CDR3 length equals 16 residues. V was trimmed by 0 bases and J by 4 bases, leaving 14 bases between them. Germline V gene data show CDR1 as MNHEY and CDR2 as SVGEGT. The DNA of the CDR3 is TGTGCCAGCAGTTACTCGCCCAGGGATTGGTCAGATACGCAGTATTTT. Translated, it gives CASSYSPRDWSDTQYF.

V and J are TRBV2 and TRBJ2-7; weak D call: TRBD2 (6 bases). Trimming left V 7 bases short and J 6 bases short, with 16 bases between. Germline loops: CDR1 SNHLY, CDR2 FYNNEI. The CDR3 is 13 residues long. Written as DNA, the CDR3 is TGTGCCAGCAACCGAGGAGGGAATACCGAGCAGTACTTC. Translation gives CASNRGGNTEQYF.

This chain connects TRBV27 to TRBJ2-7; 11 bases are a match to TRBD2. With 5 bases clipped from V and 6 bases from J, the junction kept 9 bases outside the gene matches. In germline, CDR1 is MNHEY, CDR2 SMNVEV (reference sequence). This CDR3 spans 15 amino acids. CDR3 sequence: CASSPTSGSVAEQYF. CDR3 bases: TGTGCCAGCAGTCCCACTAGCGGGAGTGTTGCCGAGCAGTACTTC.

The rearrangement links TRBV29-1 to TRBJ1-3, with D tentatively TRBD1 (5 bases). Germline-derived CDR1 and CDR2 are SQVTM and ANQGSEA. V lost 8 bases, J lost 4 bases, and 15 bases lay in between. The CDR3 is 13 amino acids. This chain's CDR3 is CSTWDLGGNTIYF. The CDR3 DNA follows: TGCAGCACTTGGGACTTGGGGGGAAACACCATATATTTT.

V is TRBV18 and J is TRBJ1-3, with D uncertain. CDR3 length: 13 amino acids. The V gene's germline CDR1 is KGHSH and CDR2 LQKENI. V lost 0 bases and J lost 8, with 8 bases in between. The CDR3 region is CASSPPPGDTIYF. CDR3 nucleotides: TGTGCCAGCTCACCACCGCCCGGGGACACCATATATTTT.

This sequence joins TRBV6-5 and TRBJ2-5; possibly TRBD2 for D (6 bases). The CDR3 is made up of 14 amino acids. V was cut by 6 bases and J by 5 bases, with 16 bases left in between. Germline assignment: CDR1 MNHEY and CDR2 SVGAGI. CDR3 in amino acids: CASRGRLGRETQYF. Here the CDR3 DNA reads TGTGCCAGCAGGGGTCGCCTAGGGAGGGAGACCCAGTACTTC.

V usage is TRBV5-1 and J usage is TRBJ1-4; 7 nucleotides align to TRBD1. After removal of 3 bases from V and 5 bases from J, the junction contained 4 bases not matched to a gene. The CDR3 spans 14 residues. CDR1 and CDR2 (germline): SGHRS, YFSETQ. CDR3: CASSSGQSNEKLFF. The CDR3 DNA sequence: TGCGCCAGCAGCTCGGGACAGAGCAATGAAAAACTGTTTTTT.

V and J are TRBV7-8 and TRBJ2-3; 7 bases are a match to TRBD1. Trimming at V came to 5 bases and at J to 2 bases, leaving 7 bases not matched to a gene. Looked up from germline, CDR1 is SGHVS and CDR2 is FQNEAQ. The CDR3 spans 15 residues. CDR3 sequence: CASSRDRAFTDTQYF. CDR3 DNA: TGTGCCAGCAGCCGAGACAGGGCATTCACAGATACGCAGTATTTT.

This sequence joins TRBV28 and TRBJ2-7; 7 bases map to TRBD1. V gave up 5 bases and J gave up 2 bases; unmatched junction bases: 3. From germline, CDR1 is MDHEN and CDR2 SYDVKM. The CDR3 sequence is 13 residues long. CDR3 sequence (DNA): TGTGCCAGCAGTACCGACAGGGCCTACGAGCAGTACTTC. Protein: CASSTDRAYEQYF.

The rearrangement uses TRBV27 and TRBJ2-1; 7 bases line up with TRBD1. V gave up 5 bases and J gave up 0 bases; unmatched junction bases: 4. The CDR3 runs to 15 residues. The germline gives CDR1 MNHEY, CDR2 SMNVEV (reference sequence). CDR3 nucleotide sequence: TGTGCCAGCAGTCCGTACAGGGGCTCCTACAATGAGCAGTTCTTC. Residues: CASSPYRGSYNEQFF.

V is TRBV14 and J is TRBJ1-2, with 8 bases identical to TRBD1. CDR3 length: 14 amino acids. The V gene end was trimmed by 4 bases and the J gene end by 8 bases; junction bases not matched to a gene: 9. Germline values: CDR1 SGHDN, CDR2 FVKESK. In DNA form, the CDR3 reads TGTGCCAGCAGCCCTCCGGACAGGGTGGACGGCTACACCTTC. It codes for CASSPPDRVDGYTF.

The J gene is TRBJ2-1, the V gene TRBV4-1, with D possibly TRBD1 on 6 matching bases. The CDR3 is 13 residues long. Germline CDR1 is MGHRA and CDR2 is YSYEKL. Trimming shortened V by 0 bases and J by 13 bases, and 13 bases separated the two germline ends. CDR3 DNA sequence: TGCGCCAGCAGCCAAGACCCGACAGGTATTCAGTTCTTC. This gives the protein CASSQDPTGIQFF.

The CDR3 DNA reads TGTGCCAGCAGTTACCACAGGGGGGGTGGAAACACCATATATTTT. Translating gives CASSYHRGGGNTIYF. The chain has TRBV28 and TRBJ1-3; 8 bases agree with TRBD1. The CDR3 totals 15 residues. V gave up 4 bases and J gave up 3 bases; unmatched junction bases: 5. CDR1 and CDR2 (germline): MDHEN, SYDVKM.

This clone was seen many times. The chain joins TRBV27 to TRBJ2-7; D is unclear. V was shortened by 2 bases and J by 3 bases, with 11 bases between the two germline ends. The CDR3 is 14 residues long. Germline-derived CDR1 and CDR2 are MNHEY and SMNVEV (reference sequence). The CDR3 DNA sequence: TGTGCCAGCAGTTTAGTACCCCTAAGCTACGAGCAGTACTTC. It translates to CASSLVPLSYEQYF.

There are a few counts of this clone. The genes are TRBV3-1 (or the pseudogene TRBV3-2) and TRBJ2-7, with TRBD2 identical over 14 bases. The germline V gene has CDR1 LGHDT and CDR2 YNNKEL (reference sequence). There are 16 residues in the CDR3. J lost 2 bases, V lost 6 bases, and 6 bases had no gene match. Here the CDR3 reads CASSSGLAGGPYEQYF. The CDR3 nucleotides are TGTGCCAGCAGTTCCGGACTAGCGGGAGGTCCCTACGAGCAGTACTTC.

CDR3 nucleotides: TGTGCCAGCTCACCAACAAACTACGAGCAGTACTTC. This sequence encodes CASSPTNYEQYF. This rearrangement joins TRBV18 to TRBJ2-7; D is unclear. Germline values: CDR1 KGHSH, CDR2 LQKENI. The V gene lost 2 bases and the J gene lost 3 bases, with 5 bases spanning the gap. The CDR3 loop spans 12 amino acids. The full variable domain, with the rest looked up from reference TRBV18 and TRBJ2-7, is NAGVMQNPRHLVRRRGQEARLRCSPMKGHSHVYWYRQLPEEGLKFMVYLQKENIIDESGMPKERFSAEFPKEGPSILRIQQVVRGDSAAYFCASSPTNYEQYFGPGTRLTVT.

The chain is built from TRBV9 and TRBJ2-3, with 12 bases identical to TRBD2. Trimming cost V 2 bases and J 5 bases; bases outside gene matches: 6. This CDR3 has 16 amino acids. Germline assignment: CDR1 SGDLS and CDR2 YYNGEE. CDR3 loop: CASSVGGLAGRDTQYF. CDR3 DNA: TGTGCCAGCAGCGTTGGCGGACTAGCGGGAAGAGATACGCAGTATTTT.

The chain employs TRBV6-1 and TRBJ1-1; TRBD1 is a possible D gene (6 bases). Germline lookup yields CDR1 MNHNS and CDR2 SASEGT. This CDR3 contains 14 residues. With 3 bases removed from V and 2 bases from J, the gap between germline ends came to 10 bases. The CDR3 protein is CASSDRGGNTEAFF. The CDR3 DNA follows: TGTGCCAGCAGTGACAGGGGCGGTAACACTGAAGCTTTCTTT.

The chain has TRBV20-1 and TRBJ1-6; no clear D gene. Trimming took off 3 bases at V and 4 bases at J, with 16 bases between the two ends. The V gene's germline CDR1 is DFQATT and CDR2 SNEGSKA (reference sequence). CDR3 size: 16 residues. The CDR3 DNA reads TGCAGTGCTAGTCGTACGCGCGGAAATTATAATTCACCCCTCCACTTT. This gives the protein CSASRTRGNYNSPLHF.

V usage is TRBV5-1 and J usage is TRBJ2-3; a possible D gene is TRBD1 (5 bases). The CDR3 is made up of 15 amino acids. Trimming cost V 4 bases and J 0 bases, with 12 bases left between them. Germline assignment: CDR1 SGHRS and CDR2 YFSETQ. The CDR3 protein is CASSQVDRSTDTQYF. CDR3 sequence (DNA): TGCGCCAGCAGCCAAGTCGACAGAAGCACAGATACGCAGTATTTT.

The chain employs TRBV5-1 and TRBJ2-2, with D perhaps matching TRBD2 (5 bases). The ends were cut back, 5 bases at V and 1 base at J, with 12 bases in the middle. The V gene's germline CDR1 is SGHRS and CDR2 YFSETQ. The CDR3 has 15 amino acids. The CDR3 sequence: CASRQASGNTGELFF. The CDR3 nucleotides read TGCGCCAGCAGGCAGGCGAGCGGGAACACCGGGGAGCTGTTTTTT.